The 26 T cell receptor beta chains reported below all come from one sample, sequenced in a study of blood T cell repertoires in COVID-19. Repertoires were generated with immunoSEQ multiplex PCR, while TCRdb's copy carries only in-frame clones and drops some. The table lists about 250,000 clones, roughly 85% of them singletons. Material: PBMCs or T cells enriched from blood (not recorded which). Receptor source: a woman aged 45-59 years with acute COVID-19.

This clone was recorded many times. The germline gene is not matched at one end of the junction; a read error may be the cause. The chain carries TRBV7-7 and TRBJ1-1, with a possible D match to TRBD1 (5 bases). The germline V gene has CDR1 SSHAT and CDR2 FNYEAQ (reference sequence). This CDR3 contains 13 residues. CDR3 coding DNA: TGTGCTAGCAGCTTAGATTGGGGCAGTGAAGCTTTCTTT. Its translation is CASSLDWGSEAFF.

CDR3 DNA: TGTGCCAGCAGCGTAGGGGTTGGGAGGACGAACACTGAAGCTTTCTTT. Translated, it gives CASSVGVGRTNTEAFF. The chain recombines TRBV9 with TRBJ1-1, with no clear D. V lost 0 bases to trimming and J lost 1 base, with 13 bases between them. The CDR3 runs 16 residues. Germline lookup yields CDR1 SGDLS and CDR2 YYNGEE.

This clone came up a few times. The chain has TRBV6-5 and TRBJ1-3; D unclear. V was cut by 6 bases and J by 0 bases, with 9 bases left in between. Germline-derived CDR1 and CDR2 are MNHEY and SVGAGI. This CDR3 has 14 residues. CDR3 loop: CASSLYSSGNTIYF. The CDR3 coding sequence is TGTGCCAGCAGCCTGTATTCCTCTGGAAACACCATATATTTT.

This chain connects TRBV14 to TRBJ1-1; 9 bases are a match to TRBD1. Germline values: CDR1 SGHDN, CDR2 FVKESK. V shed 0 bases, J shed 5 bases, and the junction held 1 base outside the gene matches. The CDR3 runs 14 residues. DNA of the CDR3: TGTGCCAGCAGCCAAGAGACAGGGGGAACTGAAGCTTTCTTT. It translates to CASSQETGGTEAFF.

J is TRBJ1-1 and V is TRBV7-8, with D uncertain. The CDR3 is 13 amino acids. Trimming pared 4 bases from V and 5 bases from J, leaving 11 bases between. The V gene's germline CDR1 is SGHVS and CDR2 FQNEAQ. DNA of the CDR3: TGTGCCAGCAGCTCGGAGGGCGGAACTGAAGCTTTCTTT. It encodes CASSSEGGTEAFF.

In this sample, this clone turned up once. The chain employs TRBV27 and TRBJ1-1, with D unresolved. V dropped 0 bases and J dropped 0 bases, with 8 bases sitting between them. CDR1 is MNHEY, CDR2 SMNVEV, per germline (reference sequence). CDR3 length: 15 residues. The CDR3 sequence is CASSLSSFMNTEAFF. The CDR3 DNA is TGTGCCAGCAGTTTATCGTCCTTTATGAACACTGAAGCTTTCTTT.

This chain joins TRBV9 and TRBJ2-2, with a weak D call TRBD2 (7 bases). The CDR3 runs 15 residues. Trimming took 0 bases from V and 6 from J, leaving 12 bases between them. Germline CDR1 SGDLS, CDR2 YYNGEE. The CDR3 protein is CASSVVAGASGELFF. The CDR3 bases are TGTGCCAGCAGCGTAGTTGCGGGGGCTTCCGGGGAGCTGTTTTTT.

The chain links TRBV30 to TRBJ2-5, with 12 bases lining up with TRBD1. J gave up 5 bases and V 3 bases, and 7 bases lay outside the gene matches. CDR1 is GTSNPN, CDR2 SVGIG, per germline (reference sequence). The CDR3 has 15 residues. The CDR3 protein is CAWRMGQGARETQYF. The CDR3, as DNA: TGTGCCTGGAGGATGGGACAGGGGGCGCGGGAGACCCAGTACTTC. Full variable domain (remainder filled in from reference TRBV30 and TRBJ2-5): SQTIHQWPATLVQPVGSPLSLECTVEGTSNPNLYWYRQAAGRGLQLLFYSVGIGQISSEVPQNLSASRPQDRQFILSSKKLLLSDSGFYLCAWRMGQGARETQYFGPGTRLLVL.

The chain joins TRBV7-2 to TRBJ1-3; D unclear. V was clipped by 3 bases and J by 0 bases, with 9 bases between them. The CDR3 is 15 amino acids. Per germline, CDR1 SGHTA and CDR2 FQGNSA. The CDR3: CASSFQANSGNTIYF. As DNA, the CDR3 is TGTGCCAGCAGCTTCCAGGCCAACTCTGGAAACACCATATATTTT.

The J gene is TRBJ1-2, the V gene TRBV30; the D gene is possibly TRBD1 (6 bases). This CDR3 comprises 12 residues. V was trimmed by 2 bases and J by 8 bases, leaving 12 bases between them. Germline V gene sequence: CDR1 GTSNPN, CDR2 SVGIG (reference sequence). CDR3 in DNA: TGTGCCTGGAGTAGGGACATAGGCGGCTACACCTTC. Its protein is CAWSRDIGGYTF.

The gene calls are TRBV30 and TRBJ2-7; a possible D gene is TRBD2 (5 bases). Trimming took 7 bases from V and 4 from J, leaving 11 bases between them. The V gene's germline CDR1 is GTSNPN and CDR2 SVGIG (reference sequence). The CDR3 is 11 amino acids. The CDR3 DNA reads TGTGCCTACCACCGGGGTTACGAGCAGTACTTC. This sequence encodes CAYHRGYEQYF.

This clone was found once. J is TRBJ2-5 and V is TRBV5-6, with 11 bases fitting TRBD2. This CDR3 spans 15 amino acids. Per germline, CDR1 SGHDT and CDR2 YYEEEE. V was pared by 4 bases and J by 4 bases, with 6 bases of the junction left unmatched. The CDR3 bases are TGTGCCAGCAGCCCAAAAACTAGCGGGGGAGAGACCCAGTACTTC. The encoded protein is CASSPKTSGGETQYF.

This clone was seen once. The chain links TRBV30 to TRBJ1-6, with 7 nucleotides matching TRBD1. With 3 bases clipped from V and 6 bases from J, the junction kept 5 bases outside the gene matches. CDR1 and CDR2 (germline): GTSNPN, SVGIG (reference sequence). The CDR3 has 14 amino acids. This chain's CDR3 is CAWSGDSGNSPLHF. The CDR3 coding sequence is TGTGCCTGGAGCGGGGACAGTGGTAATTCACCCCTCCACTTT.

This clone was observed a handful of times. This chain's CDR3 is CASSMGQYGQPQHF. The CDR3 nucleotides read TGTGCCAGTAGTATGGGACAGTACGGTCAGCCCCAGCATTTT. J is TRBJ1-5 and V is TRBV19; 7 positions agree with TRBD1. The CDR3 covers 14 residues. J lost 6 bases, V lost 3 bases, and 5 bases had no gene match. Germline V gene sequence: CDR1 LNHDA, CDR2 SQIVND (reference sequence). The complete variable domain, with remaining parts taken from reference TRBV19 and TRBJ1-5, reads DGGITQSPKYLFRKEGQNVTLSCEQNLNHDAMYWYRQDPGQGLRLIYYSQIVNDFQKGDIAEGYSVSREKKESFPLTVTSAQKNPTAFYLCASSMGQYGQPQHFGDGTRLSIL.

This chain joins TRBV7-9 and TRBJ2-3; 9 positions match TRBD1. Trimming cost V 1 base and J 2 bases; bases outside gene matches: 1. This CDR3 comprises 15 residues. CDR1 is SEHNR, CDR2 FQNEAQ, per germline (reference sequence). CDR3 nucleotides: TGTGCCAGCAGCTTAGGGGACAGGGACACAGATACGCAGTATTTT. Translated, it gives CASSLGDRDTDTQYF.

The sample holds one count of this clone. This rearrangement joins TRBV15 to TRBJ1-2; possible D gene TRBD1, 5 bases. Per germline, CDR1 LNHNV and CDR2 YYDKDF (reference sequence). CDR3 length: 13 residues. V was cut by 5 bases and J by 5 bases, with 12 bases left in between. The CDR3 coding sequence is TGTGCCACCAGCGTAGACAGTTCGTATGGCTACACCTTC. This sequence encodes CATSVDSSYGYTF.

V gene TRBV9 combines with J gene TRBJ2-5; tentative D call: TRBD2 (7 bases). CDR1 is SGDLS and CDR2 is YYNGEE in the germline V gene. The CDR3 covers 16 residues. The V and J ends lost 3 bases and 2 bases respectively, with 17 bases between them. This CDR3 is CASSGSSRGQQETQYF. CDR3 sequence (DNA): TGTGCCAGCAGCGGGAGTTCGCGGGGGCAGCAAGAGACCCAGTACTTC.

This clone was recorded only once. In DNA, the CDR3 is TGTGCCAGCAGTTACTCCGGGGGTCTGCAGGGGGTAGTCGCTGAAGCTTTCTTT. Its protein is CASSYSGGLQGVVAEAFF. The rearrangement uses TRBV5-4 and TRBJ1-1; 7 nucleotides match TRBD1. The V gene's germline CDR1 is SGHNT and CDR2 YYREEE (reference sequence). The CDR3 covers 18 residues. V dropped 5 bases and J dropped 6; count of bases not matched to a gene: 22.

The chain joins TRBV28 to TRBJ2-7; tentative D call: TRBD2 (5 bases). The V end was cut by 6 bases, the J end by 5 bases, with 20 bases between. The CDR3 sequence is 15 residues long. Germline CDR1 reads MDHEN; CDR2 reads SYDVKM. The CDR3 bases are TGTGCCAGCAGCTCCTCTGGACTCGGAGTCCACGAGCAGTACTTC. Translating gives CASSSSGLGVHEQYF.

CDR3 sequence: CASSQRQTGAFEAFF. The CDR3 DNA follows: TGTGCCAGCAGCCAGCGCCAGACAGGGGCTTTTGAAGCTTTCTTT. The rearrangement joins TRBV14 to TRBJ1-1, with 8 bases matching TRBD1. This CDR3 has 15 amino acids. Germline V gene lookup returns CDR1 SGHDN and CDR2 FVKESK. V lost 3 bases and J lost 7; bases outside the gene matches: 10.

This chain joins TRBV6-2 or TRBV6-3 and TRBJ1-1; 10 bases align to TRBD1. V gave up 0 bases and J gave up 4 bases; unmatched junction bases: 5. The V gene's germline CDR1 is MNHEY and CDR2 SVGEGT. This CDR3 has 16 residues. The CDR3 here is CASSYSGTGEVTEAFF. As DNA, the CDR3 is TGTGCCAGCAGTTACTCCGGGACAGGGGAGGTCACTGAAGCTTTCTTT.

The chain employs TRBV9 and TRBJ1-6, with 8 bases lining up with TRBD1. V was pared by 7 bases and J by 6 bases, with 12 bases of the junction left unmatched. The CDR3 sequence is 16 residues long. Germline assignment: CDR1 SGDLS and CDR2 YYNGEE. In DNA, the CDR3 is TGTGCCAGCTCCACCTCTCAGGGGGCAAGTAATTCACCCCTCCACTTT. Translation: CASSTSQGASNSPLHF.

V gene TRBV6-2 or TRBV6-3 combines with J gene TRBJ2-7; possible D gene TRBD1, 6 bases. CDR1 MNHEY and CDR2 SVGEGT come from the germline V gene. Between the trimmed V and J ends, which lost 4 bases and 5 bases, there was a span of 18 bases. The CDR3 totals 15 residues. CDR3 in amino acids: CASSSLRQAGNEQYF. The CDR3 nucleotides are TGTGCCAGCAGTTCCCTCCGACAGGCCGGGAACGAGCAGTACTTC.

The chain combines TRBV18 with TRBJ1-3; no clear D. The CDR3 length is 18 residues. The germline V gene has CDR1 KGHSH and CDR2 LQKENI. Trimming stripped 3 bases from V and 0 bases from J, with 18 bases between. CDR3 bases: TGTGCCAGCTCACCTCGTGGGCAAACCGCCTCCTCTGGAAACACCATATATTTT. Amino acid sequence: CASSPRGQTASSGNTIYF.

In its sample, this clone was seen once. The identical CDR3 is also encoded by other nucleotide sequences in the sample. The chain has TRBV2 and TRBJ1-1, with D possibly matching TRBD1 (6 bases). Germline CDR1 SNHLY, CDR2 FYNNEI. CDR3 length: 14 residues. The V end was cut by 0 bases, the J end by 4 bases, with 9 bases between. The CDR3 sequence: CASSEALGGTEAFF. The CDR3 DNA is TGTGCCAGCAGTGAAGCCTTAGGGGGCACTGAAGCTTTCTTT.

This chain links TRBV6-5 with TRBJ1-1, with D tentatively TRBD1 (5 bases). Germline V gene sequence: CDR1 MNHEY, CDR2 SVGAGI. V lost 4 bases and J lost 8, with 14 bases in between. The CDR3 is 13 residues long. The CDR3 sequence: CASSSAGPREAFF. CDR3 nucleotide sequence: TGTGCCAGCAGTTCCGCGGGGCCTCGCGAAGCTTTCTTT.